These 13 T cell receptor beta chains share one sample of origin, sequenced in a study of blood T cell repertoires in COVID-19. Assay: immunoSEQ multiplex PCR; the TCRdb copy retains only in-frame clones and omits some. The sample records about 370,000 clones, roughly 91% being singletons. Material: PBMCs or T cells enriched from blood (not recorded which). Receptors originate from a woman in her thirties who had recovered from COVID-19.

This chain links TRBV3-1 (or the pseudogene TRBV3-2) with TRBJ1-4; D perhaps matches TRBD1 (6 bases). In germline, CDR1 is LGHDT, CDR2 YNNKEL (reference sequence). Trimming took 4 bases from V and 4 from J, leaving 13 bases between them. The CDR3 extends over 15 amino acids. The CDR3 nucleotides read TGTGCCAGCAGCCCATTACAGGGAGTTAATGAAAAACTGTTTTTT. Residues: CASSPLQGVNEKLFF.

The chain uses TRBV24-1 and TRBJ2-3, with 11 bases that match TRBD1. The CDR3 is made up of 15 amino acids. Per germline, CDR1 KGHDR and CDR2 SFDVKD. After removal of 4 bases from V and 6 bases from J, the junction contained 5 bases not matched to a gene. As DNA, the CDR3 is TGTGCCACCAGTGACAGGACAGGGGGCATGGATACGCAGTATTTT. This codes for CATSDRTGGMDTQYF.

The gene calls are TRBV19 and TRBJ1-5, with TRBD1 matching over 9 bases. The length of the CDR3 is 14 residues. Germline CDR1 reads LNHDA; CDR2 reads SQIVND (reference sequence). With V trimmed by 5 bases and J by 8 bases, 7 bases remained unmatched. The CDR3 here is CASSPQGAVEPQHF. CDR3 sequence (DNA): TGTGCCAGTAGTCCACAGGGGGCTGTCGAGCCCCAGCATTTT.

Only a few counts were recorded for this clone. Here the CDR3 DNA reads TGTGCCAGCAGTTACTCAGGAGGGATTGACTATGGCTACACCTTC. It encodes CASSYSGGIDYGYTF. V and J are TRBV6-5 and TRBJ1-2; D is unresolved. Germline lookup yields CDR1 MNHEY and CDR2 SVGAGI. With 0 bases removed from V and 3 bases from J, the gap between germline ends came to 11 bases. CDR3 size: 15 residues.

CDR3: CASSSDNEQFF. The DNA for the CDR3 is TGTGCCAGCAGCTCGGACAATGAGCAGTTCTTC. The chain couples TRBV5-4 to TRBJ2-1; D remains unclear. Trimming took off 3 bases at V and 5 bases at J, with 3 bases between the two ends. Germline V CDR1 and CDR2: SGHNT, YYREEE (reference sequence). CDR3 length: 11 residues.

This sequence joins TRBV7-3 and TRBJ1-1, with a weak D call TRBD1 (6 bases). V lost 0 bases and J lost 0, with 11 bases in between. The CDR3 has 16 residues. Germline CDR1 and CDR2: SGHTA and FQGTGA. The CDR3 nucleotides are TGTGCCAGCAGCTTAACCCCGGACAGAATGAACACTGAAGCTTTCTTT. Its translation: CASSLTPDRMNTEAFF.

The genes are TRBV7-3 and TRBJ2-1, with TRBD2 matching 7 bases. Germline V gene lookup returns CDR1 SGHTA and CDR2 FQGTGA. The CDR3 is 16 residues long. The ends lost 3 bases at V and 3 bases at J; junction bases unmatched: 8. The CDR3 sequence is CASSLNSGQGYNEQFF. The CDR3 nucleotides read TGTGCCAGCAGCTTGAATAGCGGGCAAGGCTACAATGAGCAGTTCTTC.

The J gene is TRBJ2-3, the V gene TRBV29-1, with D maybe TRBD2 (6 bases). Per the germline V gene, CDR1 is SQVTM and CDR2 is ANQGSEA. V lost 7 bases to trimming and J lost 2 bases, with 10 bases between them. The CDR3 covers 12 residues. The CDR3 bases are TGCAGCGCTAGCGATACCACAGATACGCAGTATTTT. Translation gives CSASDTTDTQYF.

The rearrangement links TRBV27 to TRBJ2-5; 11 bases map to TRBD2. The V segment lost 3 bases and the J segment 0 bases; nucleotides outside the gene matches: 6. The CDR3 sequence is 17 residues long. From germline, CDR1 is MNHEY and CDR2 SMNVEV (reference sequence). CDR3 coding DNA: TGTGCCAGCAGTTTGTGGGCTAGCGGGGGGAACCAAGAGACCCAGTACTTC. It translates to CASSLWASGGNQETQYF.

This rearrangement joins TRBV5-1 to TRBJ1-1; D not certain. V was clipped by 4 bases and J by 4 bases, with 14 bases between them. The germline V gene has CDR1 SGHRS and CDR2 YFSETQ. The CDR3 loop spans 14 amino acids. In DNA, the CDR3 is TGCGCCAGCAGCCGAGGGAGGGCGGGCACTGAAGCTTTCTTT. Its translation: CASSRGRAGTEAFF. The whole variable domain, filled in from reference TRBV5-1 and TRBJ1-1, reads KAGVTQTPRYLIKTRGQQVTLSCSPISGHRSVSWYQQTPGQGLQFLFEYFSETQRNKGNFPGRFSGRQFSNSRSEMNVSTLELGDSALYLCASSRGRAGTEAFFGQGTRLTVV.

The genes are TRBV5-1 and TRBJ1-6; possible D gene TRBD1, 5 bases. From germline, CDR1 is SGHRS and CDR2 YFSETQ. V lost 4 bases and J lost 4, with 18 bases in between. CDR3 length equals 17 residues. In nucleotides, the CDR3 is TGCGCCAGCAGCCCAGGGCTCCACGCGAATTATAATTCACCCCTCCACTTT. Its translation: CASSPGLHANYNSPLHF.

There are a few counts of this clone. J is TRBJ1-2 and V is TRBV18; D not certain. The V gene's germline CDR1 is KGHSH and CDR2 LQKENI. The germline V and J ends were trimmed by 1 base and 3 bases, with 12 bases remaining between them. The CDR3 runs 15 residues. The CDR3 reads CASSPRRGVDYGYTF. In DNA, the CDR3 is TGTGCCAGCTCACCACGGCGGGGAGTCGACTATGGCTACACCTTC.

The CDR3 coding sequence is TGTGCCAGCAGTTTAAGGCTGGACAGGGCGAAAGATACGCAGTATTTT. This gives the protein CASSLRLDRAKDTQYF. The rearrangement joins TRBV27 to TRBJ2-3; 8 bases map to TRBD1. Per germline, CDR1 MNHEY and CDR2 SMNVEV (reference sequence). V lost 2 bases, J lost 5 bases, and 9 bases stayed unmatched. This CDR3 is built from 16 residues.